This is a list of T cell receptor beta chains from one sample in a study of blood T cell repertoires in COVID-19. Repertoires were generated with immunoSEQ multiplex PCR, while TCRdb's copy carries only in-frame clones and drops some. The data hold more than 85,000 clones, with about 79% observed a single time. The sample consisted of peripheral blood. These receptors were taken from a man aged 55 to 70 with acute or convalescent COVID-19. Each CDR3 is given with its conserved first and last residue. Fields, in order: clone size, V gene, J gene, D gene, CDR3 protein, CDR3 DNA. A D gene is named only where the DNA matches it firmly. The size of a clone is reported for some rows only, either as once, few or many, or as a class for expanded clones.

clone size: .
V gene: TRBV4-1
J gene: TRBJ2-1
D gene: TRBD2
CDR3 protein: CASSQKRIGLAGGYEQFF
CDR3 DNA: TGCGCCAGCAGCCAAAAGAGGATTGGCCTAGCGGGGGGGTATGAGCAGTTCTTC

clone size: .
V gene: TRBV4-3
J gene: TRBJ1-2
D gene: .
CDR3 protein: CASSQDRWGPRGYTF
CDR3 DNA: TGCGCCAGCAGCCAAGATCGCTGGGGCCCGCGAGGCTACACCTTC

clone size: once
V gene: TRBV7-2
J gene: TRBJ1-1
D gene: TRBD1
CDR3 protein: CASSPGQGGGGTEAFF
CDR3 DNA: TGTGCCAGCAGCCCGGGACAGGGGGGCGGTGGCACTGAAGCTTTCTTT

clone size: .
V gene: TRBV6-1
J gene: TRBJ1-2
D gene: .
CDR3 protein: CASSERVGRGGYTF
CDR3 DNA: TGTGCCAGCAGTGAACGGGTAGGGAGGGGTGGCTACACCTTC

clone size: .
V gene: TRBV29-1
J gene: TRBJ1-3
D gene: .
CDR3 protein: CSVGVIGGSNTIYF
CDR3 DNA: TGCAGCGTTGGAGTGATCGGAGGCTCGAACACCATATATTTT

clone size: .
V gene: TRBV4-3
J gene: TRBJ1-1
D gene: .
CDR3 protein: CASRKDSFTRNTEAFF
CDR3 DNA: TGCGCCAGCAGGAAGGACAGCTTCACCCGGAACACTGAAGCTTTCTTT

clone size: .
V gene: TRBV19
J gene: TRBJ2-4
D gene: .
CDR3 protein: CASRPRTGGHLVQYF
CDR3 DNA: TGTGCCAGTAGGCCTCGCACGGGGGGACACCTGGTTCAGTACTTC

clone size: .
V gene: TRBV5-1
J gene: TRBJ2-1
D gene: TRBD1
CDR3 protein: CASSFLPTGGSYNEQFF
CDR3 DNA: TGCGCCAGCAGCTTCCTCCCTACAGGGGGCTCCTACAATGAGCAGTTCTTC

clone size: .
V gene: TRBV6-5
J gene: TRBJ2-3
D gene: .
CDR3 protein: CASSYSNSPTDTQYF
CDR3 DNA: TGTGCCAGCAGTTACTCGAACTCCCCCACAGATACGCAGTATTTT

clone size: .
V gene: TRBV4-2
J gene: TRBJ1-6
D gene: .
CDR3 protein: CASSQESGAQGNPLHF
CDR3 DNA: TGTGCCAGCAGCCAAGAAAGCGGGGCCCAGGGGAACCCCCTCCACTTT

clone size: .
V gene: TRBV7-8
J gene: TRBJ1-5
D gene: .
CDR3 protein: CASSLSPRGQPQHF
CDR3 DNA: TGTGCCAGCAGCTTATCTCCAAGAGGTCAGCCCCAGCATTTT

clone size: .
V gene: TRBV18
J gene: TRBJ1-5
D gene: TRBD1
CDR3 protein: CASSPMTGGGGNQPQHF
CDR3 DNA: TGTGCCAGCTCACCTATGACAGGGGGTGGTGGCAATCAGCCCCAGCATTTT

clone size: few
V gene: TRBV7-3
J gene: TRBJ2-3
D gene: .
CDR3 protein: CASSLMAPSSTDTQYF
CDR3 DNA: TGTGCCAGCAGCTTAATGGCTCCCTCTAGCACAGATACGCAGTATTTT

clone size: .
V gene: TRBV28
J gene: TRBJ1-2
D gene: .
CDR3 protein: CASRTTALYGYTF
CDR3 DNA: TGTGCCAGCAGGACGACAGCCCTGTATGGCTACACCTTC

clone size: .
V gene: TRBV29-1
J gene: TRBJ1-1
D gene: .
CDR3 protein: CSVGGQGLNTEAFF
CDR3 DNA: TGCAGCGTTGGGGGGCAGGGCTTGAACACTGAAGCTTTCTTT

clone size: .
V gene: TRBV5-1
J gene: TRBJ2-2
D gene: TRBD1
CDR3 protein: CASTRWRPGTGGNTGELFF
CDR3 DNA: TGCGCCAGCACCCGTTGGCGCCCCGGGACAGGGGGCAACACCGGGGAGCTGTTTTTT

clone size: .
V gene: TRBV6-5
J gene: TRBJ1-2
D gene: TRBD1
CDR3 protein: CASGTDLYGYTF
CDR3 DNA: TGTGCCAGCGGGACAGACCTCTATGGCTACACCTTC